This T cell receptor beta chain originates from a study of T cell clonotyping in hematopoietic cell transplantation. Whole-study findings and limits: After transplant, recipient diversity fell while pathologically expanded clonotypes grew through day 180.

This clone is a singleton in its sample. As yet, its antigen is unknown. Profiling relied on immunoSEQ multiplex PCR, and the TCRdb table lists in-frame clones only, not all of them. This sample has roughly 14,000 clones, with 80% to 90% found just once. This CDR3 contains 14 residues. CDR1 is MDHEN, CDR2 SYDVKM, per germline. V shed 2 bases, J shed 11 bases, and the junction held 7 bases outside the gene matches. This sequence joins TRBV28 and TRBJ2-3; 10 positions match TRBD1. Sample: peripheral blood mononuclear cells. The sequence was obtained from a woman aged 40 to 55 in good health. Some clones in this sample may be carry-over from other donors' samples. As DNA, the CDR3 is TGTGCCAGCAGTTTAACCCAAGGGGACAGGGGGCAGTATTTT. Encoded protein: CASSLTQGDRGQYF.